A single sample is the source of the 20 T cell receptor beta chains below, sequenced in a study of T cell responses to AZD1222 COVID-19 vaccine. Sequencing used immunoSEQ multiplex PCR; TCRdb keeps in-frame clones, though not all of them. The sample gives some 150,000 clones, approximately 88% of which show up once; 3% to 4% is in the top ten. This specimen consisted of peripheral blood, obtained on day 0 of MenACWY control vaccination. All receptors come from an adult in good health.

This clone is a singleton in its sample. The sample has other DNA sequences that encode this CDR3 too. This sequence joins TRBV7-2 and TRBJ2-1; no definite D call. The CDR3 sequence is 11 residues long. CDR1 is SGHTA and CDR2 is FQGNSA in the germline V gene. The V end was cut by 5 bases, the J end by 10 bases, with 9 bases between. The CDR3 reads CASSPQREQFF. CDR3 bases: TGTGCCAGCAGCCCCCAGCGCGAGCAGTTCTTC.

This clone was detected once. The gene calls are TRBV7-9 and TRBJ2-6; possible D gene TRBD1, 5 bases. V lost 3 bases to trimming and J lost 4 bases, with 10 bases between them. Per germline, CDR1 SEHNR and CDR2 FQNEAQ (reference sequence). The CDR3 spans 15 residues. The DNA for the CDR3 is TGTGCCAGCAGCTTGGCAGGGCCCGGGGCCAACGTCCTGACTTTC. It translates to CASSLAGPGANVLTF. Drawing the rest from reference TRBV7-9 and TRBJ2-6, the complete variable domain is DTGVSQNPRHKITKRGQNVTFRCDPISEHNRLYWYRQTLGQGPEFLTYFQNEAQLEKSRLLSDRFSAERPKGSFSTLEIQRTEQGDSAMYLCASSLAGPGANVLTFGAGSRLTVL.

This clone was seen just once. The rearrangement uses TRBV4-1 and TRBJ2-2, with 11 bases matching TRBD2. The germline V gene has CDR1 MGHRA and CDR2 YSYEKL. V shed 4 bases, J shed 3 bases, and the junction held 4 bases outside the gene matches. The length of the CDR3 is 16 residues. The CDR3 sequence: CASSPTSGAYTGELFF. The CDR3 bases are TGCGCCAGCAGCCCGACTAGCGGGGCTTACACCGGGGAGCTGTTTTTT.

This rearrangement joins TRBV27 to TRBJ2-1; 14 positions match TRBD2. The CDR3 totals 17 residues. Germline V gives CDR1 MNHEY, CDR2 SMNVEV (reference sequence). V gave up 8 bases and J gave up 7 bases; unmatched junction bases: 13. The CDR3 sequence: CASGTSGGPLRWNEQFF. CDR3 DNA: TGTGCCAGCGGGACTAGCGGGGGCCCTCTGAGGTGGAATGAGCAGTTCTTC.

V and J are TRBV7-8 and TRBJ2-2; TRBD2 might be the D (6 bases). This CDR3 comprises 14 residues. The germline CDR1 and CDR2 sequences are SGHVS and FQNEAQ. The V end lost 8 bases, the J end lost 2 bases, and 12 bases lay between the germline ends. The CDR3 here is CASLLEGNTGELFF. The CDR3 DNA sequence: TGTGCCAGCCTGCTGGAGGGTAACACCGGGGAGCTGTTTTTT.

The chain is built from TRBV6-5 and TRBJ1-1, with D maybe TRBD1 (6 bases). CDR3 size: 14 residues. The germline V and J ends were trimmed by 6 bases and 3 bases, with 14 bases remaining between them. From germline, CDR1 is MNHEY and CDR2 SVGAGI. CDR3 nucleotide sequence: TGTGCCAGCAGAATACAGGGAAGGGACACTGAAGCTTTCTTT. This translates into CASRIQGRDTEAFF.

The gene calls are TRBV19 and TRBJ1-3; D is ambiguous. In germline, CDR1 is LNHDA, CDR2 SQIVND (reference sequence). This CDR3 has 15 amino acids. The V end lost 3 bases, the J end lost 1 base, and 10 bases lay between the germline ends. The CDR3 loop is CASSIDGDSGNTIYF. The CDR3 DNA reads as TGTGCCAGTAGTATTGACGGAGATTCTGGAAACACCATATATTTT.

The V and J genes are TRBV24-1 and TRBJ1-5; no clear D gene. The CDR3 has 14 amino acids. V gave up 4 bases and J gave up 5 bases, with 11 bases separating them. The germline V gene has CDR1 KGHDR and CDR2 SFDVKD. CDR3 sequence: CATSEATGYQPQHF. The DNA of the CDR3 is TGTGCCACCAGTGAGGCCACCGGATATCAGCCCCAGCATTTT.

The V call is TRBV5-1, the J call TRBJ2-7, with 9 bases aligning to TRBD1. V gave up 4 bases and J gave up 5 bases; unmatched junction bases: 10. The germline V gene has CDR1 SGHRS and CDR2 YFSETQ. CDR3 length: 15 residues. As DNA, the CDR3 is TGCGCCAGCAGCGCCAAACAGGGGGCGCCCCACGAGCAGTACTTC. Amino acid sequence: CASSAKQGAPHEQYF.

The CDR3 DNA reads as TGTGCCAGCAGCTTGGCGGGGGCGGCTCAGCCCCAGCATTTT. This encodes CASSLAGAAQPQHF. V gene TRBV5-8 combines with J gene TRBJ1-5; a possible D gene is TRBD1 (6 bases). Germline CDR1 SGHTS, CDR2 YDEGEE. The CDR3 sequence is 14 residues long. V shed 0 bases and J shed 6 bases, with 10 bases lying between them.

The rearrangement joins TRBV7-9 to TRBJ2-5, with D perhaps assigned TRBD1 or TRBD2 (5 bases each). This CDR3 spans 15 amino acids. Germline-derived CDR1 and CDR2 are SEHNR and FQNEAQ (reference sequence). Deletions cut 4 bases from V and 5 bases from J, with 17 bases between. The CDR3, as DNA: TGTGCCAGCAGCTACGGGGCTGGGGTCGGCGAGACCCAGTACTTC. Its translation is CASSYGAGVGETQYF.

This clone was observed a handful of times. This sequence joins TRBV4-2 and TRBJ2-3, with TRBD2 matching 10 bases. CDR3 length equals 16 residues. Germline V gene data show CDR1 as LGHNA and CDR2 as YNFKEQ. With 4 bases clipped from V and 2 bases from J, the junction kept 6 bases outside the gene matches. CDR3 DNA sequence: TGTGCCAGCAGCCTAGGACTAGCGGAAAACACAGATACGCAGTATTTT. Amino acids: CASSLGLAENTDTQYF.

The chain links TRBV25-1 to TRBJ1-4; possible D gene TRBD1, 5 bases. Germline V gene lookup returns CDR1 MGHDK and CDR2 SYGVNS. The CDR3 extends over 16 amino acids. V lost 3 bases, J lost 4 bases, and 15 bases lay in between. DNA for the CDR3: TGTGCCAGCAGTGATTCCGAGTGGGGCCATAATGAAAAACTGTTTTTT. Translation gives CASSDSEWGHNEKLFF.

The rearrangement joins TRBV15 to TRBJ2-5; D call uncertain. Trimming shortened V by 1 base and J by 5 bases, and 11 bases separated the two germline ends. CDR1 is LNHNV and CDR2 is YYDKDF in the germline V gene (reference sequence). The CDR3 is made up of 14 amino acids. CDR3 in amino acids: CATSRGRGRETQYF. The CDR3 region has the DNA TGTGCCACCAGCAGAGGACGAGGTCGGGAGACCCAGTACTTC.

V and J are TRBV4-3 and TRBJ1-6; 8 bases fit TRBD1. Germline assignment: CDR1 LGHNA and CDR2 YSLEER. CDR3 size: 17 residues. V gave up 5 bases and J gave up 5 bases; unmatched junction bases: 11. DNA for the CDR3: TGCGCCAGCAGCATTTCACCCGGGACAGGTGATAATTCACCCCTCCACTTT. Translated: CASSISPGTGDNSPLHF.

This chain uses TRBV10-3 with TRBJ1-1; 8 bases match TRBD1. J gave up 10 bases and V 4 bases, and 11 bases lay outside the gene matches. Germline V gives CDR1 ENHRY, CDR2 SYGVKD. This CDR3 region has 14 residues. CDR3 nucleotides: TGTGCCATCAGTGCCCCCCAGCAGGGGGCGCGAGCTTTCTTT. This gives the protein CAISAPQQGARAFF.

V gene TRBV7-2 combines with J gene TRBJ1-2; TRBD1 matches at 8 bases. Germline CDR1 is SGHTA and CDR2 is FQGNSA. This CDR3 is 13 amino acids long. Unmatched junction bases numbered 4, after V lost 3 bases and J lost 7 bases. This chain's CDR3 is CASSFQGAGGYTF. The CDR3 DNA follows: TGTGCCAGCAGCTTCCAGGGGGCGGGTGGCTACACCTTC.

V gene TRBV27 combines with J gene TRBJ1-5; D unresolved. The CDR3 runs to 13 residues. The V and J ends lost 4 bases and 4 bases respectively, with 8 bases between them. The germline V gene has CDR1 MNHEY and CDR2 SMNVEV (reference sequence). CDR3: CASSSWGNQPQHF. CDR3 coding DNA: TGTGCCAGCAGTTCATGGGGTAATCAGCCCCAGCATTTT.

The chain couples TRBV5-1 to TRBJ1-5, with TRBD1 as a possible D gene (6 bases). The CDR3 runs 16 residues. With 1 base removed from V and 3 bases from J, the gap between germline ends came to 14 bases. The V gene's germline CDR1 is SGHRS and CDR2 YFSETQ. In nucleotides, the CDR3 is TGCGCCAGCAGCTTGTTACCGGGACAAACCAATCAGCCCCAGCATTTT. It codes for CASSLLPGQTNQPQHF.

V gene TRBV28 combines with J gene TRBJ1-2; D might be TRBD1 (5 bases). V lost 2 bases to trimming and J lost 1 base, with 14 bases between them. The CDR3 covers 16 residues. From germline, CDR1 is MDHEN and CDR2 SYDVKM. CDR3 amino acids: CASSLGAAGLNYGYTF. CDR3 coding DNA: TGTGCCAGCAGTTTAGGGGCCGCCGGGCTTAACTATGGCTACACCTTC.